This TCR beta chain was documented in a study of response to subunit inactivated influenza vaccine. Whole-study findings and limits: Seasonal influenza vaccination, on each occasion, was suggested by the authors to recruit few new T cells.

The germline V gene has CDR1 SGHVS and CDR2 FNYEAQ. Trimming stripped 1 base from V and 4 bases from J, with 16 bases between. The length of the CDR3 is 16 residues. TCRdb ran MiXCR on the RT-PCR reads and lists one entry per CDR3 protein. The top ten hold roughly 10% of the sample, which has about 650,000 distinct CDR3 sequences, around a sixth seen once. A remark on this clonotype: Its antigen remains unknown.

The sample was PBMCs from blood, taken roughly 12 days after vaccination. V is TRBV7-6 and J is TRBJ2-5; D is perhaps TRBD1 (6 bases). This clonotype originated in a man aged 45 to 65 who received an inactivated influenza vaccine. In nucleotides, the CDR3 is TGTGCCAGCAGCTTAGAGTCAGGGGCCCTTGGAGAGACCCAGTACTTC. Translating gives CASSLESGALGETQYF.